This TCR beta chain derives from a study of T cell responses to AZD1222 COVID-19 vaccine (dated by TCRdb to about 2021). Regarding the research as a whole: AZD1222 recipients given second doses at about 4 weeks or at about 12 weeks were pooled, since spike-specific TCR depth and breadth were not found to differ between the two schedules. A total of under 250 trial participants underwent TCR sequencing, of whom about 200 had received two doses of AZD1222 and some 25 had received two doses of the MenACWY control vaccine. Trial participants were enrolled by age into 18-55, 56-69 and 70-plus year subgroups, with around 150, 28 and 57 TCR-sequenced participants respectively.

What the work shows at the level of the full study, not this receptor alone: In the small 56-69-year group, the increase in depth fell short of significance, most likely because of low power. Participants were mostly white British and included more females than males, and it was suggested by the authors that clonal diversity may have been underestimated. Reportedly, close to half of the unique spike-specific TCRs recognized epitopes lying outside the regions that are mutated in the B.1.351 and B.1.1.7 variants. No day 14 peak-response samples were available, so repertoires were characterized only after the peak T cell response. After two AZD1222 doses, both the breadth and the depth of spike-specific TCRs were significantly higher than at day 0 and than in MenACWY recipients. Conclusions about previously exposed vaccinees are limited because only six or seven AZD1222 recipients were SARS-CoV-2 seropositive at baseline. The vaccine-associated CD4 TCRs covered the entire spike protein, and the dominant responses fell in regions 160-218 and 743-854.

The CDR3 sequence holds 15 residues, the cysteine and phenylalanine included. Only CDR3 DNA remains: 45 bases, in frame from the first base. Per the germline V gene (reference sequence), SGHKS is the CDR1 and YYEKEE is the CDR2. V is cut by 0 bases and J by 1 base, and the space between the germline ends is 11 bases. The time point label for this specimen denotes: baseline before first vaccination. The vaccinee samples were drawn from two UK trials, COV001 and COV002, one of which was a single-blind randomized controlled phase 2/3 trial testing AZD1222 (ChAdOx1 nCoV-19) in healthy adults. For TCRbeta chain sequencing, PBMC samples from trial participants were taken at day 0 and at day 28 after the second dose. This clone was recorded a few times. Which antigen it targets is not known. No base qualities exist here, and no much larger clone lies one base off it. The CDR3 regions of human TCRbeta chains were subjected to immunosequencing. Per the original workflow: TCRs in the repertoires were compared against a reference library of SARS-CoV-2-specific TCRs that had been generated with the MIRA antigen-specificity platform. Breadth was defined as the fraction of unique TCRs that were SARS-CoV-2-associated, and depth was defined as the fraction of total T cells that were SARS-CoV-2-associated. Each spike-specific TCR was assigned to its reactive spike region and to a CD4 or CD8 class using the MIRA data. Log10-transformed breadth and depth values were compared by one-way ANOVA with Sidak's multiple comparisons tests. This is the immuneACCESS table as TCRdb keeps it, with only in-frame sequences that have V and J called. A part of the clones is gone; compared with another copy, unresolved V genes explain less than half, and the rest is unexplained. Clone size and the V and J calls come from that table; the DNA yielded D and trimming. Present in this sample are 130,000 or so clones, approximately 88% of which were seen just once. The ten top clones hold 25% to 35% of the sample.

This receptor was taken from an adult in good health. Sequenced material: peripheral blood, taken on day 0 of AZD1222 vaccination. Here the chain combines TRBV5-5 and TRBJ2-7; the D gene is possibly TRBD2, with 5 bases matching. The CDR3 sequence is CASSLEISGSYEQYF. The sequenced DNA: TGTGCCAGCAGCTTGGAGATCTCGGGATCCTACGAGCAGTACTTC.